The entry that follows covers one T cell receptor beta chain sequence. The PCR made use of 60 Vbeta and 13 Jbeta primers. Clones were sequenced by immunoSEQ multiplex PCR, and TCRdb holds only the in-frame ones, with some missing. The table includes some 130,000 clones, over 70% detected once. This sample was included in a study of cytomegalovirus exposure and HLA in healthy donors. Unmatched junction bases numbered 7, after V lost 5 bases and J lost 3 bases. The CDR3 contains 16 residues. This TCR derives from a man younger than 40 in good health and CMV-seronegative. V usage is TRBV5-3 and J usage is TRBJ2-7; 14 nucleotides match TRBD2. TRBV5-3 is sorted into the ORF group, with uncertain function. The sequenced sample consisted of PBMCs. CDR3 DNA sequence: TGTGCCAGAAGGCATGGGACTAGCGGGAGTCACTACGAGCAGTACTTC. Its protein is CARRHGTSGSHYEQYF.